The source of this TCR beta chain is a study of control samples from healthy donors and cancer patients. V dropped 4 bases and J dropped 0; count of bases not matched to a gene: 13. The germline gives CDR1 SGDLS, CDR2 YYNGEE. The CDR3 has 19 residues. Libraries were prepared by immunoSEQ multiplex PCR; TCRdb keeps only in-frame clonotypes and omits some of them. Among 110,000 or so clones listed, roughly nine tenths were seen once. The V call is TRBV9, the J call TRBJ2-1; 10 bases align to TRBD2. This TCR derives from a man aged 45-65 years in good health. Sequences were obtained from blood. Here the CDR3 DNA reads TGTGCCAGCAGCCCTAGTGGGCTAGCGGGGGCCCGCTCCTACAATGAGCAGTTCTTC. It codes for CASSPSGLAGARSYNEQFF.